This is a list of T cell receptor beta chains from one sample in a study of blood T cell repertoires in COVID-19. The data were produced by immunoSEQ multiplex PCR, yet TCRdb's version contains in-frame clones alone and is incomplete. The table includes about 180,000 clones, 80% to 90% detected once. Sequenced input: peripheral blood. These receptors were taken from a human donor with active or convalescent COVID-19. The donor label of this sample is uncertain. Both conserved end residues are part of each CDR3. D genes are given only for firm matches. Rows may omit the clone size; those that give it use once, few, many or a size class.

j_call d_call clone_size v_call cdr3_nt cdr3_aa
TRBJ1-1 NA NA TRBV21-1 TGTGCCAGCAGCGCTGACAGGGTCGGGAACACTGAAGCTTTCTTT CASSADRVGNTEAFF
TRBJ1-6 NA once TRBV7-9 TGTGCCAGCAGCCAAACAGGCGGCTCTACCCTCCACTTT CASSQTGGSTLHF
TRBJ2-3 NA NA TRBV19 TGTGCCAGTAGTCTTAGCCCAGATACGCAGTATTTT CASSLSPDTQYF
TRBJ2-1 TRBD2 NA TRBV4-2 TGTGCCAGCAGCCATCCCCAGACTAGCGGGGCCCTGGGTCAGTTCTTC CASSHPQTSGALGQFF
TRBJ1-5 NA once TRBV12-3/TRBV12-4 TGTGCCAGCAGTTTAGCTCTACAGCCCCAGCATTTT CASSLALQPQHF
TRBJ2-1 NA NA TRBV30 TGTGCCTCCTGTCCGAGCTCCTACAATGAGCAGTTCTTC CASCPSSYNEQFF
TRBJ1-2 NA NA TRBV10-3 TGTGCCATCAGTGCTCCGAACGGGGGCTACACCTTC CAISAPNGGYTF
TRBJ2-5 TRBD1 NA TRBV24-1 TGTGCCACCAGTGCTCGAGACAGGGTGGAAGAGACCCAGTACTTC CATSARDRVEETQYF
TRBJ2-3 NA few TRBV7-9 TGTGCCAGCAGCTACACAGGGTCGCGGGAGTGGGATACGCAGTATTTT CASSYTGSREWDTQYF
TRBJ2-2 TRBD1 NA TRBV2 TGTGCCAGCAAGGGGACAGGGGGAACCGGGGAGCTGTTTTTT CASKGTGGTGELFF
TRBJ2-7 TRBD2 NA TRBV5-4 TGTGCCAGCAGCCCGGGACTAGCGGTCTCCTACGAGCAGTACTTC CASSPGLAVSYEQYF
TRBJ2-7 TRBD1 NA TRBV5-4 TGTGCCAGCAGCTTGGGACAGGGGGTCTCCTACGAGCAGTACTTC CASSLGQGVSYEQYF
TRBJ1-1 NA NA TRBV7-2 TGTGCCAGCAGCTTAGAACTTATATCCACTGAAGCTTTCTTT CASSLELISTEAFF
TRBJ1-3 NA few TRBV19 TGTGCCAGTAGTGCCACTAGAAACACCATATATTTT CASSATRNTIYF
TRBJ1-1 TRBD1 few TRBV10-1 TGCGCCAGCATTCCAGGGACAGGGTCCACTGAAGCTTTCTTT CASIPGTGSTEAFF
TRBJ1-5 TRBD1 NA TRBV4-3 TGCGCCAGCAGCCAAGATCTCGAGGGGGCCAATCAGCCCCAGCATTTT CASSQDLEGANQPQHF
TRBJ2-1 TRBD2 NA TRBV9 TGTGCCAGCAGCGGACCTAGCGGGAGCTATGAGCAGTTCTTC CASSGPSGSYEQFF
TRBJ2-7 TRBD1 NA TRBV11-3 TGTGCCAGCAGCCTCGGGACAGCCTACGAGCAGTACTTC CASSLGTAYEQYF
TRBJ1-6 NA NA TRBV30 TGTGCCCTCCTCCCGGGGTACTATAATTCACCCCTCCACTTT CALLPGYYNSPLHF
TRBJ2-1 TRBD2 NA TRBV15 TGTGCCACCAGCATCAGGGCGGGGGGGCTAAATGAGCAGTTCTTC CATSIRAGGLNEQFF
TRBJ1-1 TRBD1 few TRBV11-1 TGTGCCAGCAGCTCGGACAGGGCCTCAATGAACACTGAAGCTTTCTTT CASSSDRASMNTEAFF
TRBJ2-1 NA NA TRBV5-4 TGTGCCAGCAGCTTTCTCGGGAATCCCTACAATGAGCAGTTCTTC CASSFLGNPYNEQFF
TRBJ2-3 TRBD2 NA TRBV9 TGTGCCAGCAGCCCCAACGACCATCTAGCGGGGGGGCCAGATACGCAGTATTTT CASSPNDHLAGGPDTQYF
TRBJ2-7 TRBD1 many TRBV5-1 TGCGCCAGCAGAACCGGGACAGTTCCCTACGAGCAGTACTTC CASRTGTVPYEQYF